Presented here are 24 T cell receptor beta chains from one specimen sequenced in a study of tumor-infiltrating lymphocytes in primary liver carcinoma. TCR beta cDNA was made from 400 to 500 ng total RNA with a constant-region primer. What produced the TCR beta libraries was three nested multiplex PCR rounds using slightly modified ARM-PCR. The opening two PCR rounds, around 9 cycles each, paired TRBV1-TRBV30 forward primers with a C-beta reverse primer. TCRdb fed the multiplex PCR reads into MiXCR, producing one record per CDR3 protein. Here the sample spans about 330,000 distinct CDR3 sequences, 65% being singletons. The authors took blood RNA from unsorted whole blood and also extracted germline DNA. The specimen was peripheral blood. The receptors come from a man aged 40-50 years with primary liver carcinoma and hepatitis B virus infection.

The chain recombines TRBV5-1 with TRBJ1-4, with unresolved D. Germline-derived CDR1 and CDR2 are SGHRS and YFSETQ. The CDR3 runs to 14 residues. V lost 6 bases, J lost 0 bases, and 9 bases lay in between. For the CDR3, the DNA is TGCGCCAGCATCTTACATTCAACTAATGAAAAACTGTTTTTT. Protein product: CASILHSTNEKLFF.

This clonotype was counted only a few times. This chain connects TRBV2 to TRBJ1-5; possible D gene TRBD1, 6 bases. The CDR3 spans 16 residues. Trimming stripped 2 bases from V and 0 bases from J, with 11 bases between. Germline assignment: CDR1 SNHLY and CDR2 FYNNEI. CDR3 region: CASSERGGGSNQPQHF. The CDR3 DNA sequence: TGTGCCAGCAGTGAACGGGGAGGGGGTAGCAATCAGCCCCAGCATTTT. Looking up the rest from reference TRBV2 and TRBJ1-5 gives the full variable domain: EPEVTQTPSHQVTQMGQEVILRCVPISNHLYFYWYRQILGQKVEFLVSFYNNEISEKSEIFDDQFSVERPDGSNFTLKIRSTKLEDSAMYFCASSERGGGSNQPQHFGDGTRLSIL.

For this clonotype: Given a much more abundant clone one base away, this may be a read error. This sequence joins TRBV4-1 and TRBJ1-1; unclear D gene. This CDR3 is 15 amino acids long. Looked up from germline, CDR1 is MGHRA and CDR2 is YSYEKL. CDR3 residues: CASSQESGGPPEALF. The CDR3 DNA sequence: TGCGCCAGCAGCCAAGAATCAGGAGGGCCCCCAGAAGCTCTCTTT.

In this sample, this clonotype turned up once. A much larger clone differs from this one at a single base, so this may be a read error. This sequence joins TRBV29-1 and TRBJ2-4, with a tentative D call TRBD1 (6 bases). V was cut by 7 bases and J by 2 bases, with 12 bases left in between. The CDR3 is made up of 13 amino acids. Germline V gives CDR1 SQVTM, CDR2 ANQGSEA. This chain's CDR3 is CSADTGSKNIQYF. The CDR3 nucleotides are TGCAGCGCTGATACAGGGTCCAAAAACATTCAGTACTTC.

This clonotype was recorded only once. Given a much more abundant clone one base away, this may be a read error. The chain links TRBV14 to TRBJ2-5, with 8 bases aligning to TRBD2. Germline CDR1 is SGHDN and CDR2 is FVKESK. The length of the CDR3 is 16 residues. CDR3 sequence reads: CASSQEISGQRETQHF. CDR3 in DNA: TGTGCCAGCAGCCAAGAAATTTCCGGGCAGCGGGAGACCCAGCACTTC.

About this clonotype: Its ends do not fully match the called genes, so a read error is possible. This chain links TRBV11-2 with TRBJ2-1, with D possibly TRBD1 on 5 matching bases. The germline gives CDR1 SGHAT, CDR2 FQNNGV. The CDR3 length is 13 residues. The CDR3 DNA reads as TGTACCAGCAGATTGCAGGGCATGGATGAGCAGTTCTTC. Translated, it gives CTSRLQGMDEQFF.

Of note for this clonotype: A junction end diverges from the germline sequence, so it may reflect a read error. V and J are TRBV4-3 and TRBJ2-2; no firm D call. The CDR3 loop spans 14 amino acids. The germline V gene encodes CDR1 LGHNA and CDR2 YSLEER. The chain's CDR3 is CASSQEENTGELFF. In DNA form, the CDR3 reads TGCGCCAGCAGTCAAGAAGAGAACACCGGGGAGCTGTTTTTT.

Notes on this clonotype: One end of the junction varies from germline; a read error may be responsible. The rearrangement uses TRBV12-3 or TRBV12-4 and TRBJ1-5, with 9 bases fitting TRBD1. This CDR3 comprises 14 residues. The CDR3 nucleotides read TGTGTCAGCAGTCCAACAGGGGGCGGTCAGCCCCAGCATTTT. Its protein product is CVSSPTGGGQPQHF.

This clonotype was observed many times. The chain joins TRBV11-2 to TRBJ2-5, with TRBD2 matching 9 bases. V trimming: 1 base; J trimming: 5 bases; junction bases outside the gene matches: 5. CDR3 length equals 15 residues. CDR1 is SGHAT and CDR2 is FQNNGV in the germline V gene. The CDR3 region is CASSLVLAGWETQYF. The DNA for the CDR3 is TGTGCCAGCAGCTTAGTCCTAGCGGGATGGGAGACCCAGTACTTC.

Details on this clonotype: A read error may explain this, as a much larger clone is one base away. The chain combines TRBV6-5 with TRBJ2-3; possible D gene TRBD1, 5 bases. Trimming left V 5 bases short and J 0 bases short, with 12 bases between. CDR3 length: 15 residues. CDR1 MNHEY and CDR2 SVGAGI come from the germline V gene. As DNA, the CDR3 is TGTGCCAGCAGTCCGGCAGGGTGGAGCACAGATACGCAGTATTTT. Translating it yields CASSPAGWSTDTQYF.

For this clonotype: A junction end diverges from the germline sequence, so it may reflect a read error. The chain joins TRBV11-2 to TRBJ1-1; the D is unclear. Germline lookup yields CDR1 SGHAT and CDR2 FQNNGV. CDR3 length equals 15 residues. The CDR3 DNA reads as TGTGCCAGCAGCCCTCGAGGCGGAGGGAACATTGAAGCCTTCTTT. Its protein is CASSPRGGGNIEAFF.

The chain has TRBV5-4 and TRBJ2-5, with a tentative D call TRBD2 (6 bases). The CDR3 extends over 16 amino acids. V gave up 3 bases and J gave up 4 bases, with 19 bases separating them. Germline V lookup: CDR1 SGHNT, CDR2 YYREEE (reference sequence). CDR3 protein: CASSYGATGSRETQYF. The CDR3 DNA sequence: TGTGCCAGCAGCTACGGGGCTACCGGGAGTCGAGAGACCCAGTACTTC.

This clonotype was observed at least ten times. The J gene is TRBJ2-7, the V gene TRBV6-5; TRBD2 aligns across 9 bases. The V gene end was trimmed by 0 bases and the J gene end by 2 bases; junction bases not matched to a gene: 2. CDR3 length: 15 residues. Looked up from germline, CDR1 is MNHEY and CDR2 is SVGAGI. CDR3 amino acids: CASSYSSGSPYEQYF. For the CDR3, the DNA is TGTGCCAGCAGTTACTCTAGCGGGAGTCCCTACGAGCAGTACTTC.

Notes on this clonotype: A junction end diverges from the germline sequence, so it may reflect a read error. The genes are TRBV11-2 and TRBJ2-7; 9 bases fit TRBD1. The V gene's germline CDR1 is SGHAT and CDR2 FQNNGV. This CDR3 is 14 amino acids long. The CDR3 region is CVSGSGTGTYEQYF. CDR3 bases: TGTGTCAGCGGCTCCGGGACAGGGACCTACGAGCAGTACTTC.

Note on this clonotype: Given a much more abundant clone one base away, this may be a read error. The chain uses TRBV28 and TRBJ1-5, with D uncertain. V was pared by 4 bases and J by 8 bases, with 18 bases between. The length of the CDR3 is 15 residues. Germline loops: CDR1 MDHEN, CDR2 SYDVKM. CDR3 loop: CASSSPHGPGEPQHF. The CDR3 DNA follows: TGTGCCAGCAGTTCTCCCCATGGCCCCGGCGAGCCCCAGCATTTT. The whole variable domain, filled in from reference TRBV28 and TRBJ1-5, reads DVKVTQSSRYLVKRTGEKVFLECVQDMDHENMFWYRQDPGLGLRLIYFSYDVKMKEKGDIPEGYSVSREKKERFSLILESASTNQTSMYLCASSSPHGPGEPQHFGDGTRLSIL.

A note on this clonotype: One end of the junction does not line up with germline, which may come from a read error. The CDR3 DNA reads as TGTGCCAGCAGCTCCCGACAGGATACGAGCTATGGCTACACTTTC. Translated, it gives CASSSRQDTSYGYTF. This chain connects TRBV11-2 to TRBJ1-2; weak D call: TRBD1 (6 bases). The CDR3 length is 15 residues. CDR1 SGHAT and CDR2 FQNNGV come from the germline V gene.

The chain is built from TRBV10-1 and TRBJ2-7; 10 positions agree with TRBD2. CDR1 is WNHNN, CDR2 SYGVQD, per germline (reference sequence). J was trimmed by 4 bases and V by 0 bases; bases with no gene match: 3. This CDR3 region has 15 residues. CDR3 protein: CASSESASGSYEQYF. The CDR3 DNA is TGCGCCAGCAGTGAGTCGGCTAGCGGGAGTTACGAGCAGTACTTC.

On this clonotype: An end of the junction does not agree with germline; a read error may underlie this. The CDR3 sequence is CAWSGSGASVLTF. The DNA for the CDR3 is TGTGCCTGGAGTGGCTCTGGGGCCAGCGTCCTGACTTTC. The chain uses TRBV30 and TRBJ2-6; D is possibly TRBD1 (5 bases). CDR1 GTSNPN and CDR2 SVGIG come from the germline V gene (reference sequence). The CDR3 consists of 13 residues. The variable domain in full, with the rest retrieved from reference TRBV30 and TRBJ2-6, is SQTIHQWPATLVQPVGSPLSLECTVEGTSNPNLYWYRQAAGRGLQLLFYSVGIGQISSEVPQNLSASRPQDRQFILSSKKLLLSDSGFYLCAWSGSGASVLTFGAGSRLTVL.

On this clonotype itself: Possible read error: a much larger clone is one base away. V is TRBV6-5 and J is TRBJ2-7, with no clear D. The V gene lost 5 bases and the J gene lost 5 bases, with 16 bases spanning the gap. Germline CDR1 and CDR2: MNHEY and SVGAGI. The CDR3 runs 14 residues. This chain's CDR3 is CASSRDWAAHEQYF. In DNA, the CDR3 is TGTGCCAGCAGTAGAGACTGGGCGGCCCACGAGCAGTACTTC.

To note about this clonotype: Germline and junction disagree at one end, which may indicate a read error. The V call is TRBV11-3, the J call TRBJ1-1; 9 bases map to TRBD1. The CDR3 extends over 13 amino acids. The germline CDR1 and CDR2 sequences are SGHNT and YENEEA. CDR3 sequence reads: CASSPGQGIGAFF. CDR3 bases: TGTGCCAGCAGCCCCGGACAGGGGATTGGAGCTTTCTTC.

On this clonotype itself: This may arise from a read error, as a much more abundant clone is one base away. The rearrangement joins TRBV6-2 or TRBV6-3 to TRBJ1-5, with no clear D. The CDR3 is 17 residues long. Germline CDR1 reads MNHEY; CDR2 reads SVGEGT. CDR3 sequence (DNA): TGTGCCAGCAATTACTCCCGGACGGCGGGGAGCAATCAGCCCCAGCATTTT. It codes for CASNYSRTAGSNQPQHF.

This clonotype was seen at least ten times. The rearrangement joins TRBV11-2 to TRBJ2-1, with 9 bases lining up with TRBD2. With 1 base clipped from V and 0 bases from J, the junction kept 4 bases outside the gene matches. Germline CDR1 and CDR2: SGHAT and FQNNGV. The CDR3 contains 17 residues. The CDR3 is CASSLVVSGSSYNEQFF. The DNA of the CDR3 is TGTGCCAGCAGCTTAGTTGTTAGCGGGAGCTCCTACAATGAGCAGTTCTTC.

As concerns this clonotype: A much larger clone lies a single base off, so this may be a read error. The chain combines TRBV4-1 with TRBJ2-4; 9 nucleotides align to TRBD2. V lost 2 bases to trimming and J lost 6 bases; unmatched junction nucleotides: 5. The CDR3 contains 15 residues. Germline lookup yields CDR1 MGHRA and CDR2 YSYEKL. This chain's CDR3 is CASSQYSGSVNIQYF. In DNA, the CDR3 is TGCGCCAGCAGCCAATATAGCGGGAGTGTAAACATTCAGTACTTC.

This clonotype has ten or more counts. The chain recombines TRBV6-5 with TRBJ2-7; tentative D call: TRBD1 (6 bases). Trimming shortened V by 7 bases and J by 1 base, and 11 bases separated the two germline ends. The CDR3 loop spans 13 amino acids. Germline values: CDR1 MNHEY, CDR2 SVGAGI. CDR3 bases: TGTGCCAGCACCTCAGGGGTTTCCTACGAGCAGTACTTC. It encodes CASTSGVSYEQYF.